This TCR beta chain was identified in a study of blood T cell repertoires in COVID-19 (dated by TCRdb to 2018 to 2021). About the investigation overall: Collaborator samples came from the United States, Italy and Spain and covered acute and convalescent phases of COVID-19. Sample metadata almost always included a de-identified subject ID, COVID-19 status, age in years and sex. The prospective study material was composed of cDNA or gDNA derived from T cells, B-cell-depleted T cells, or PBMCs. Deeply sampled blood TCRbeta repertoires from subjects exposed to, actively infected with, or recovered from COVID-19 were included in the dataset. Where available, HLA class I and class II types were obtained from metadata supplied by the sample provider rather than from assay-based typing. A freely available public database, intended as a resource for researchers studying the immune response to SARS-CoV-2, is where the repertoires were released. The samples were drawn from the first 160 participants of the ongoing ImmuneRACE study and from 1,200 or so subjects provided by 6 global collaborators. Broader findings and caveats from the paper: The quantity of clinical and demographic metadata differed by source and by participant and was supplied without curation.

The CDR3 numbers 14 residues from cysteine through valine. CDR3 DNA is the only sequence kept; it has 42 bases, read in frame from the first base. According to the germline V gene, CDR1 reads MNHEY and CDR2 reads SVGAGI. V is pruned by 6 bases and J by 4 bases, leaving 5 bases of the junction without a gene match. About this clone: This receptor's antigen is unknown. No base qualities exist here, and no much larger clone lies one base off it.

In Seattle, one collaborating source enrolled patients while the infection was active and tracked those patients longitudinally over the course of disease. Whole blood was collected in K2EDTA tubes by collaborating institutions according to the institutions' own protocols. For TCRbeta analysis, collaborators shipped samples in one of three forms: frozen whole blood, isolated PBMCs, or DNA extracted from either of those sample types. TCRbeta CDR3 regions were amplified from genomic DNA using the immunoSEQ Assay, a bias-controlled multiplex PCR. The study's own analysis went as follows. Nucleated cell counts per sample were estimated from amplification of reference gene primers within the assay. Sequence reads were collapsed and filtered to measure the absolute abundance of every unique TCRbeta CDR3 rearrangement. For each sample, productive Simpson clonality was calculated as the square root of Simpson's diversity index across productive rearrangements. What TCRdb holds here is the immuneACCESS table cut down to in-frame rearrangements. Part of the clones is not present; checked against another copy, under half of the missing clones reflect an unresolved V gene, and the others are unexplained. V and J calls and clone size come straight from that table; D and trimming were deduced from the DNA. In this sample the table shows some 110,000 clones, approximately 90% of which occur a single time. Around 2.1% of the sample is in the top ten clones.

This receptor was taken from a man aged 45 to 65 with COVID-19, enrolled during active disease. Input material: peripheral blood. Here the chain combines TRBV6-5 and TRBJ2-7; 11 bases in the middle match TRBD1. The CDR3 in this case is CASRKGQGVYEQYV. The nucleotides read TGTGCCAGCAGGAAGGGACAGGGGGTGTACGAGCAGTACGTC.